These 20 T cell receptor beta chains were all obtained from the same sample, sequenced in a study of T cells after yellow fever vaccination. TCRdb reprocessed the 5' RACE reads with MiXCR, giving one entry per CDR3 protein. This table holds under 300,000 distinct CDR3 sequences, 6.9% found once. Sequenced here: CD4+ T cells sorted from PBMCs, sampled 15 days after the yellow fever booster vaccination. The receptors come from a man aged 25-40 years who received the YFV17D yellow fever vaccine.

This clonotype was seen only a few times. The V gene is TRBV27, the J gene TRBJ2-5, with TRBD2 identical over 15 bases. With V trimmed by 4 bases and J by 4 bases, 10 bases remained unmatched. The CDR3 is 18 amino acids. Germline-derived CDR1 and CDR2 are MNHEY and SMNVEV (reference sequence). The CDR3 coding sequence is TGTGCCAGCAGTTCCTCCCTGGGACTAGCGGGAGGTCTAGAGACCCAGTACTTC. Its protein product is CASSSSLGLAGGLETQYF.

This clonotype was observed at least ten times. The V gene is TRBV29-1, the J gene TRBJ1-3, with unresolved D. The CDR3 length is 11 residues. The V and J ends lost 7 bases and 2 bases respectively, with 6 bases between them. The germline gives CDR1 SQVTM, CDR2 ANQGSEA. In DNA, the CDR3 is TGCAGCGCCTTGACTGGAAACACCATATATTTT. Its protein is CSALTGNTIYF.

This clonotype has a count of ten or more. V usage is TRBV29-1 and J usage is TRBJ2-7; the match to TRBD1 covers 10 bases. Germline V CDR1 and CDR2: SQVTM, ANQGSEA. Trimming cost V 7 bases and J 3 bases; bases outside gene matches: 6. The CDR3 contains 13 residues. The CDR3 loop reads CSAGTGEIYEQYF. CDR3 in DNA: TGCAGCGCCGGGACAGGGGAAATCTACGAGCAGTACTTC.

This clonotype has only a few counts. V is TRBV3-1 and J is TRBJ2-1; D gene uncertain. V was shortened by 1 base and J by 13 bases, with 11 bases between the two germline ends. The CDR3 is 12 amino acids. The germline V gene encodes CDR1 LGHDT and CDR2 YNNKEL (reference sequence). For the CDR3, the DNA is TGTGCCAGCAGCCAAGCCACCCGGAACCAGTTCTTC. Encoded protein: CASSQATRNQFF.

V is TRBV7-2 and J is TRBJ2-3; perhaps TRBD2 as D (6 bases). V shed 5 bases and J shed 10 bases, with 22 bases lying between them. Germline CDR1 and CDR2: SGHTA and FQGNSA. This CDR3 contains 15 residues. CDR3 region: CASSPGLQSGVSQYF. CDR3 nucleotides: TGTGCCAGCAGCCCCGGACTCCAATCGGGGGTTTCGCAGTATTTT.

This clonotype was seen repeatedly, ten times or more. The chain combines TRBV7-3 with TRBJ2-3; weak D call: TRBD2 (6 bases). Germline CDR1 reads SGHTA; CDR2 reads FQGTGA. V was clipped by 4 bases and J by 3 bases, with 8 bases between them. The CDR3 runs 13 residues. The CDR3 loop reads CASSSGSTDTQYF. In nucleotides, the CDR3 is TGTGCCAGCAGCTCCGGGAGTACAGATACGCAGTATTTT.

The V call is TRBV9, the J call TRBJ2-3; 10 nucleotides match TRBD2. V lost 0 bases, J lost 1 base, and 11 bases stayed unmatched. CDR3 length equals 19 residues. Germline assignment: CDR1 SGDLS and CDR2 YYNGEE. CDR3 sequence: CASSVASGSTFLGTDTQYF. CDR3 coding DNA: TGTGCCAGCAGCGTAGCTAGCGGGAGTACTTTTTTGGGCACAGATACGCAGTATTTT.

In DNA, the CDR3 is TGTGCCACCAGCAGACAGACAGGGTACGGAGATACGCAGTATTTT. It translates to CATSRQTGYGDTQYF. The chain links TRBV15 to TRBJ2-3, with 7 nucleotides matching TRBD1. V shed 2 bases and J 5 bases; nucleotides not matched to a gene: 7. Germline values: CDR1 LNHNV, CDR2 YYDKDF (reference sequence). CDR3 length: 15 residues.

This clonotype was counted at least ten times. This rearrangement joins TRBV28 to TRBJ2-7; D not certain. The CDR3 has 12 amino acids. The germline gives CDR1 MDHEN, CDR2 SYDVKM. V shed 2 bases and J shed 6 bases, with 8 bases lying between them. This chain's CDR3 is CASSLRAVEQYF. DNA for the CDR3: TGTGCCAGCAGTTTAAGGGCAGTCGAGCAGTACTTC.

This clonotype was seen at least ten times. The V call is TRBV5-1, the J call TRBJ2-2; D unresolved. The CDR3 loop spans 14 amino acids. CDR1 SGHRS and CDR2 YFSETQ come from the germline V gene. The V and J ends lost 3 bases and 0 bases respectively, with 6 bases between them. CDR3 sequence reads: CASSYSTNTGELFF. In nucleotides, the CDR3 is TGCGCCAGCAGCTACAGCACGAACACCGGGGAGCTGTTTTTT.

This clonotype was seen at least ten times. The rearrangement uses TRBV5-6 and TRBJ1-1; the match to TRBD1 covers 7 bases. The CDR3 contains 16 residues. In germline, CDR1 is SGHDT, CDR2 YYEEEE. The V segment lost 2 bases and the J segment 5 bases; nucleotides outside the gene matches: 12. CDR3 nucleotides: TGTGCCAGCAGCTTAGGACCGTTTGCAGGGGGAACTGAAGCTTTCTTT. It codes for CASSLGPFAGGTEAFF.

In this sample, this clonotype turned up many times. The chain employs TRBV5-6 and TRBJ2-5, with 7 bases fitting TRBD1. V dropped 0 bases and J dropped 2; count of bases not matched to a gene: 4. The CDR3 is 15 amino acids. Germline CDR1 is SGHDT and CDR2 is YYEEEE. CDR3 region: CASSLARQGQETQYF. The CDR3 DNA reads TGTGCCAGCAGCTTGGCTAGACAGGGTCAAGAGACCCAGTACTTC.

This clonotype was observed many times. The genes are TRBV6-1 and TRBJ2-3; D is uncertain. This CDR3 has 15 amino acids. The V end was cut by 8 bases, the J end by 0 bases, with 15 bases between. The V gene's germline CDR1 is MNHNS and CDR2 SASEGT. In DNA form, the CDR3 reads TGTGCCAGCGCCCTCGACCTGGCGAGCACAGATACGCAGTATTTT. Residues: CASALDLASTDTQYF.

For the CDR3, the DNA is TGTGCCAGCAGCACGAGACAGGGGGCTTGGACTGAAGCTTTCTTT. This translates into CASSTRQGAWTEAFF. The genes are TRBV7-2 and TRBJ1-1, with 10 bases identical to TRBD1. CDR1 is SGHTA, CDR2 FQGNSA, per germline. The CDR3 is 15 residues long. The trim removed 5 bases at V and 5 bases at J, leaving 8 bases unmatched.

The chain is built from TRBV19 and TRBJ2-7; 12 nucleotides align to TRBD2. Losses at the gene ends were 8 bases for V and 1 base for J; bases not matched to a gene: 9. Germline CDR1 reads LNHDA; CDR2 reads SQIVND (reference sequence). The CDR3 is made up of 16 amino acids. The CDR3 protein is CASGRLAGDPSYEQYF. In nucleotides, the CDR3 is TGTGCCAGTGGCAGACTAGCGGGAGACCCTTCCTACGAGCAGTACTTC.

This clonotype was detected only a few times. The J gene is TRBJ2-3, the V gene TRBV20-1; 7 nucleotides match TRBD2. V lost 4 bases, J lost 4 bases, and 11 bases stayed unmatched. The CDR3 length is 15 residues. In germline, CDR1 is DFQATT, CDR2 SNEGSKA (reference sequence). The CDR3 is CSAIARAGVADTQYF. The CDR3 DNA sequence: TGCAGTGCTATAGCTCGGGCGGGAGTGGCAGATACGCAGTATTTT.

The genes are TRBV3-1 and TRBJ1-1; D is uncertain. This CDR3 region has 13 residues. CDR1 and CDR2 (germline): LGHDT, YNNKEL (reference sequence). V was clipped by 0 bases and J by 9 bases, with 11 bases between them. CDR3 DNA: TGTGCCAGCAGCCAAGAGCCCACTTTGAAAGCTTTCTTT. The encoded protein is CASSQEPTLKAFF. The full variable domain, with the rest looked up from reference TRBV3-1 and TRBJ1-1, is DTAVSQTPKYLVTQMGNDKSIKCEQNLGHDTMYWYKQDSKKFLKIMFSYNNKELIINETVPNRFSPKSPDKAHLNLHINSLELGDSAVYFCASSQEPTLKAFFGQGTRLTVV.

This clonotype occurred once. The chain has TRBV5-5 and TRBJ1-4; the D gene is possibly TRBD1 (5 bases). The CDR3 covers 13 residues. Germline lookup yields CDR1 SGHKS and CDR2 YYEKEE (reference sequence). Trimming took 5 bases from V and 7 from J, leaving 12 bases between them. CDR3 nucleotide sequence: TGTGCCAGCAGAAGCGTGGGGGGTGAAAAACTGTTTTTT. It translates to CASRSVGGEKLFF.

This clonotype was picked up many times. The chain combines TRBV6-6 with TRBJ2-7, with D uncertain. CDR1 and CDR2 from the germline V gene are MNHNY and SVGAGI (reference sequence). V lost 4 bases to trimming and J lost 3 bases, with 4 bases between them. The CDR3 runs to 11 residues. CDR3 loop: CASSWGYEQYF. In DNA form, the CDR3 reads TGTGCCAGCAGTTGGGGCTACGAGCAGTACTTC.

In its sample, this clonotype was seen a few times. The genes are TRBV7-2 and TRBJ2-5; TRBD2 aligns across 8 bases. The V gene's germline CDR1 is SGHTA and CDR2 FQGNSA. V lost 3 bases to trimming and J lost 5 bases; unmatched junction nucleotides: 8. CDR3 length: 15 residues. The chain's CDR3 is CASSFSGTTGETQYF. The CDR3 DNA sequence: TGTGCCAGCAGCTTTAGCGGGACGACGGGGGAGACCCAGTACTTC.